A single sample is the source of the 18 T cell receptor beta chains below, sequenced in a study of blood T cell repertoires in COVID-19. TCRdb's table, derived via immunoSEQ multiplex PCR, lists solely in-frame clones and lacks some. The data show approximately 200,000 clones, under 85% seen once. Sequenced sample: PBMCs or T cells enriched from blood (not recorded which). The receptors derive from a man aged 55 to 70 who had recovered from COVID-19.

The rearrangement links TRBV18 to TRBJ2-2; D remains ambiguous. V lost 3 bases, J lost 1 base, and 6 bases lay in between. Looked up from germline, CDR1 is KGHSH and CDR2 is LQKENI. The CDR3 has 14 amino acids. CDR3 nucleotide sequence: TGTGCCAGCTCACCTTACATGAACACCGGGGAGCTGTTTTTT. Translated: CASSPYMNTGELFF.

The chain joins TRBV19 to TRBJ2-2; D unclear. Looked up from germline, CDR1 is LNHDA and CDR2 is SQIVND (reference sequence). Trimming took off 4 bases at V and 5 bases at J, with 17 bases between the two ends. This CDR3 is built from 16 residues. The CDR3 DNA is TGTGCCAGTAGTACCCAGGCGATCACCAGGACCGGGGAGCTGTTTTTT. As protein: CASSTQAITRTGELFF.

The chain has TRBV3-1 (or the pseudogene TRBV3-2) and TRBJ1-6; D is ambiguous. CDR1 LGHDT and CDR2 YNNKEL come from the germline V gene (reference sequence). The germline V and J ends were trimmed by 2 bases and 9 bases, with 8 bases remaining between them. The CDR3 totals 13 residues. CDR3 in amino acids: CASSQPEASPLHF. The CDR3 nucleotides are TGTGCCAGCAGCCAACCGGAGGCTTCACCCCTCCACTTT.

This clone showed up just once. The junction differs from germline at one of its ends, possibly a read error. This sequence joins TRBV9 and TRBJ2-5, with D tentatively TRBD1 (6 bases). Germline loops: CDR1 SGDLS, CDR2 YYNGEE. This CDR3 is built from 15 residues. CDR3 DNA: TGTGCCGGCAGCGTATCGTGGGGGCTGGGAGAGACCCAGTACTTC. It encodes CAGSVSWGLGETQYF.

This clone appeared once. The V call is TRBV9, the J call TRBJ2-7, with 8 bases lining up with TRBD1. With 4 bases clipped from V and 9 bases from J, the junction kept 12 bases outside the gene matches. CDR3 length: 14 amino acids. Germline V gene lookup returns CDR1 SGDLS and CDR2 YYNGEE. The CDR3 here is CASSTGTGSRVQYF. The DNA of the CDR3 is TGTGCCAGCAGCACCGGGACAGGCTCTCGGGTGCAGTACTTC. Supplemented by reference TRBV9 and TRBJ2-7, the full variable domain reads DSGVTQTPKHLITATGQRVTLRCSPRSGDLSVYWYQQSLDQGLQFLIQYYNGEERAKGNILERFSAQQFPDLHSELNLSSLELGDSALYFCASSTGTGSRVQYFGPGTRLTVT.

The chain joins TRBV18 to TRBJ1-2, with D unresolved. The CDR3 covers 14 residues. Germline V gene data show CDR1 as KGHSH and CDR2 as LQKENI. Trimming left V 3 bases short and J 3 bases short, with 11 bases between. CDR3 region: CASSPGGQYYGYTF. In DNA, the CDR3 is TGTGCCAGCTCACCTGGTGGGCAGTACTATGGCTACACCTTC.

CDR3 sequence (DNA): TGTGCCAGCAGCGAGGTCTCTACCCCGGGCTATGGCTACACCTTC. It translates to CASSEVSTPGYGYTF. The chain employs TRBV9 and TRBJ1-2; D gene ambiguous. V was pared by 3 bases and J by 4 bases, with 16 bases between. This CDR3 is 15 amino acids long. Germline CDR1 and CDR2: SGDLS and YYNGEE. Combining the CDR3 with reference TRBV9 and TRBJ1-2 gives the whole variable domain DSGVTQTPKHLITATGQRVTLRCSPRSGDLSVYWYQQSLDQGLQFLIQYYNGEERAKGNILERFSAQQFPDLHSELNLSSLELGDSALYFCASSEVSTPGYGYTFGSGTRLTVV.

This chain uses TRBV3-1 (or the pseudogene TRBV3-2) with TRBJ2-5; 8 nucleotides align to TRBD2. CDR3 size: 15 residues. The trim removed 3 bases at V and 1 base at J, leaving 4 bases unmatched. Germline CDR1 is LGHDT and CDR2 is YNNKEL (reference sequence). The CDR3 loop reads CASSQRGAGQETQYF. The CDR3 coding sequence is TGTGCCAGCAGCCAGCGGGGGGCGGGCCAAGAGACCCAGTACTTC.

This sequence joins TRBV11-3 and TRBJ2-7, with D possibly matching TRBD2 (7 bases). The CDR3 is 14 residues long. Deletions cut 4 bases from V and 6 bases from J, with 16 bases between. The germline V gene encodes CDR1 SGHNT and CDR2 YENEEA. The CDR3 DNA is TGTGCCAGCAGCTCTAGGGGGGGCAGAGGCGAGCAGTACTTC. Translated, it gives CASSSRGGRGEQYF.

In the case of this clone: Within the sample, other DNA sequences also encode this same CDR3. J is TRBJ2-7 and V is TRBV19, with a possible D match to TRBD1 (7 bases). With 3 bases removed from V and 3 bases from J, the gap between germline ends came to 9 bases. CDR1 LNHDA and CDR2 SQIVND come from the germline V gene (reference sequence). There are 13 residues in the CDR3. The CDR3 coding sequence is TGTGCCAGTAGTATTCAGGGGGGCTACGAGCAGTACTTC. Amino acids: CASSIQGGYEQYF.

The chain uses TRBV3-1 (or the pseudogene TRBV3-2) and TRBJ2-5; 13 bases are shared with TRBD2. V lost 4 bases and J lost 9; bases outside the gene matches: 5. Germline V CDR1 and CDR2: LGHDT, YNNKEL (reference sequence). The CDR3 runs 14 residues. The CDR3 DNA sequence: TGTGCCAGCAGCCCACTAGCGGGGGGGGTCGCCCAGTACTTC. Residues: CASSPLAGGVAQYF.

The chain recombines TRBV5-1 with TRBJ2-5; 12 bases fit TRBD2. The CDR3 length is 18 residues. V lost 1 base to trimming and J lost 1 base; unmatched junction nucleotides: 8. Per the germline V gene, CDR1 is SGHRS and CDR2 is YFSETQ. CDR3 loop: CASSLRLAGGSGQETQYF. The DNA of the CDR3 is TGCGCCAGCAGCTTGAGGCTAGCGGGGGGGTCTGGCCAAGAGACCCAGTACTTC.

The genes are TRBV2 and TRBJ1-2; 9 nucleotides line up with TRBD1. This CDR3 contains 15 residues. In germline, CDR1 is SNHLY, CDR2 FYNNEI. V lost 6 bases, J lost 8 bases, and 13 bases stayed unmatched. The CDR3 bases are TGTGCCAGCAGCAATAAACAGGGGGCGCTTCACGGCTACACCTTC. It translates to CASSNKQGALHGYTF. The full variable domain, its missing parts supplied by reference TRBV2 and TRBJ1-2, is EPEVTQTPSHQVTQMGQEVILRCVPISNHLYFYWYRQILGQKVEFLVSFYNNEISEKSEIFDDQFSVERPDGSNFTLKIRSTKLEDSAMYFCASSNKQGALHGYTFGSGTRLTVV.

CDR3 DNA: TGTGCCAGCAGCTTACGACTACCATCATTATACAATGAGCAGTTCTTC. Amino acids: CASSLRLPSLYNEQFF. J is TRBJ2-1 and V is TRBV9; perhaps TRBD2 as D (5 bases). Germline CDR1 and CDR2: SGDLS and YYNGEE. CDR3 length equals 16 residues. The V end was cut by 4 bases, the J end by 4 bases, with 18 bases between.

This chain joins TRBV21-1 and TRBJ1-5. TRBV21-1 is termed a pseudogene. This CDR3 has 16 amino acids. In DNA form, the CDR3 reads TGTGCCAGCAGCAAAGCCAGCGGGAATAGCAATCAGCCCCAGCATTTT. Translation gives CASSKASGNSNQPQHF.

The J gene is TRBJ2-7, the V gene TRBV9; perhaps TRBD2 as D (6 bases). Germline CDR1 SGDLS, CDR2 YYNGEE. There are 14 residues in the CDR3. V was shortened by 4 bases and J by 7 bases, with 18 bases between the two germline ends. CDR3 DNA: TGTGCCAGCAGCCGAGGGTGGGGGAGGCTGGAGCAGTACTTC. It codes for CASSRGWGRLEQYF.

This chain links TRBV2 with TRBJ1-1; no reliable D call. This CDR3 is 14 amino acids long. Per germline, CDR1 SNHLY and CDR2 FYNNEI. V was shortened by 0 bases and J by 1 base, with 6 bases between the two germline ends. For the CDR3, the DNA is TGTGCCAGCAGTGAAGCGCCCAGGAACACTGAAGCTTTCTTT. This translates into CASSEAPRNTEAFF.

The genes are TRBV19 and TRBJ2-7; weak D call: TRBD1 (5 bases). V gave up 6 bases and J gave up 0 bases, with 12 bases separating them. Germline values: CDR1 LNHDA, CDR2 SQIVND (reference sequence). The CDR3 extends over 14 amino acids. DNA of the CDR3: TGTGCCAGTAGCCGACAGAGTTACTCCTACGAGCAGTACTTC. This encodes CASSRQSYSYEQYF.